This T cell receptor beta chain was documented in a study of identical twins. After template switching added a universal primer site, the resulting cDNA carried unique molecular identifiers. MiXCR, applied by TCRdb to the 5' RACE reads, yields one record per CDR3 protein. Counted here are under 500,000 distinct CDR3 sequences, 14% occurring once; the ten biggest clones make up around 0.98%. CDR1 is SGHRS, CDR2 YFSETQ, per germline. CDR3 length: 15 amino acids. V was pared by 3 bases and J by 4 bases, with 10 bases of the junction left unmatched. In its sample, this clonotype was seen many times. The data were also submitted as part of a second study, on yellow fever vaccine responses in identical twins. From that second work: Reported findings indicate that twins' vaccine T cell responses seemed partially convergent, partially personalized.

The chain is built from TRBV5-1 and TRBJ2-7; TRBD2 matches at 7 bases. The sequenced sample was CD4+ T cells sorted from blood. This TCR was recovered from a woman aged 18-29 years in good health. The CDR3 DNA follows: TGCGCCAGCAGCTCGGGGGGATCCGAACGGTACGAGCAGTACTTC. This sequence encodes CASSSGGSERYEQYF.